Detailed here is one TCR beta chain. Its antigen is not known. This sample is part of a study of T cell responses to AZD1222 COVID-19 vaccine. Whole-study findings and limits: Researchers took repertoire samples only after the peak T cell response had come.

The CDR3 runs 15 residues. Germline V gene lookup returns CDR1 LGHDT and CDR2 YNNKEL (reference sequence). V gave up 5 bases and J gave up 2 bases, with 13 bases separating them. This table comes from immunoSEQ multiplex PCR, and its TCRdb copy is limited to in-frame clones, with some not included. Here the sample spans approximately 130,000 clones, more than 90% being singletons. Sequenced here: peripheral blood, sampled on day 0 of AZD1222 vaccination. The receptor was isolated from an adult in good health. J is TRBJ1-5 and V is TRBV3-1 (or the pseudogene TRBV3-2); TRBD1 might be the D (6 bases). The CDR3 DNA sequence: TGTGCCAGCAGCTTACAGGGTATGGGCAATCAGCCCCAGCATTTT. Its protein product is CASSLQGMGNQPQHF.